Below, 7 T cell receptor beta chains from the same sample are listed, as sequenced in a study of identical twins. Using its own MiXCR run on the 5' RACE reads, TCRdb lists one record per CDR3 protein. In the table there are roughly 280,000 distinct CDR3 sequences, 8.5% to 9.5% of which are singletons. These same data were also listed under a study on yellow fever vaccine responses in identical twins.

Input material: CD8+ T cells sorted from blood. These receptors were obtained from a woman younger than 35 in good health.

This clonotype was observed a handful of times. The rearrangement joins TRBV4-2 to TRBJ2-7; no firm D call. Germline V lookup: CDR1 LGHNA, CDR2 YNFKEQ. The CDR3 extends over 18 amino acids. Trimming took 0 bases from V and 2 from J, leaving 20 bases between them. In DNA, the CDR3 is TGTGCCAGCAGCCAAGATCTTAGGCTCGTCGACCACCCCTACGAGCAGTACTTC. Translated: CASSQDLRLVDHPYEQYF.

This clonotype was seen a handful of times. The chain recombines TRBV24-1 with TRBJ2-1, with D hard to call. The CDR3 is made up of 17 amino acids. Trimming pared 4 bases from V and 5 bases from J, leaving 20 bases between. Germline lookup yields CDR1 KGHDR and CDR2 SFDVKD. The CDR3 here is CATSDDQLFLSNNEQFF. CDR3 coding DNA: TGTGCCACCAGTGACGATCAACTTTTCCTTTCCAACAATGAGCAGTTCTTC.

This clonotype appeared many times. The genes are TRBV7-9 and TRBJ1-1; weak D call: TRBD1 (5 bases). V lost 5 bases and J 1 base, leaving 11 bases between the germline ends. Germline CDR1 SEHNR, CDR2 FQNEAQ (reference sequence). CDR3 size: 14 residues. The CDR3 loop is CASSNRQKNTEAFF. CDR3 nucleotides: TGTGCCAGCAGCAACCGACAGAAGAACACTGAAGCTTTCTTT.

This clonotype has just a few counts. This sequence joins TRBV28 and TRBJ1-1; D gene unclear. From germline, CDR1 is MDHEN and CDR2 SYDVKM. The CDR3 is 15 residues long. V was shortened by 5 bases and J by 1 base, with 14 bases between the two germline ends. CDR3: CASSPPGIQNTEAFF. The CDR3, as DNA: TGTGCCAGCAGTCCCCCCGGGATACAGAACACTGAAGCTTTCTTT. The full variable domain, in which reference TRBV28 and TRBJ1-1 provide the parts outside the CDR3, is DVKVTQSSRYLVKRTGEKVFLECVQDMDHENMFWYRQDPGLGLRLIYFSYDVKMKEKGDIPEGYSVSREKKERFSLILESASTNQTSMYLCASSPPGIQNTEAFFGQGTRLTVV.

This clonotype was observed many times. The J gene is TRBJ2-3, the V gene TRBV27, with D perhaps being TRBD1 or TRBD2 (5 bases each). Trimming cost V 2 bases and J 0 bases, with 6 bases left between them. Germline loops: CDR1 MNHEY, CDR2 SMNVEV (reference sequence). The CDR3 covers 14 residues. CDR3 amino acids: CASSLGGSTDTQYF. CDR3 coding DNA: TGTGCCAGCAGTTTAGGGGGAAGCACAGATACGCAGTATTTT.

This clonotype has at least ten counts. This chain connects TRBV27 to TRBJ2-7; either TRBD1 or TRBD2 may supply D (7 bases each). Trimming pared 2 bases from V and 5 bases from J, leaving 13 bases between. The CDR3 spans 14 residues. Germline V CDR1 and CDR2: MNHEY, SMNVEV (reference sequence). CDR3 residues: CASSLQGGAHEQYF. The DNA for the CDR3 is TGTGCCAGCAGTTTACAGGGGGGGGCCCACGAGCAGTACTTC.

This clonotype was counted at least ten times. The V call is TRBV6-5, the J call TRBJ2-2, with D perhaps TRBD1 or TRBD2 (5 bases each). The CDR3 is 15 residues long. The ends were cut back, 2 bases at V and 5 bases at J, with 12 bases in the middle. Germline V lookup: CDR1 MNHEY, CDR2 SVGAGI. This chain's CDR3 is CASSYLQGGTGELFF. The CDR3 DNA reads as TGTGCCAGCAGTTACCTCCAGGGCGGGACCGGGGAGCTGTTTTTT.